The 9 T cell receptor beta chains below come from one sample, sequenced in a study of T cell changes during pregnancy in multiple sclerosis. The repertoire was sequenced with immunoSEQ multiplex PCR; TCRdb's copy has only in-frame clones and lacks some. The table lists around 120,000 clones, more than 85% of them singletons, with less than 4.5% in the top ten. Sample: peripheral blood, taken after pregnancy. Every receptor here comes from a female donor with multiple sclerosis, enrolled in a pregnancy study.

This clone has a single count. The chain couples TRBV18 to TRBJ2-1; 12 positions match TRBD1. Germline-derived CDR1 and CDR2 are KGHSH and LQKENI. The CDR3 is made up of 24 amino acids. The trim removed 6 bases at V and 0 bases at J, leaving 27 bases unmatched. CDR3: CASSQHRDRGRASGGPSSYNEQFF. The CDR3 region has the DNA TGTGCCAGCTCCCAGCACCGGGACAGGGGGCGAGCAAGCGGGGGGCCGAGCTCCTACAATGAGCAGTTCTTC.

V gene TRBV27 combines with J gene TRBJ1-2; TRBD1 matches at 9 bases. CDR1 is MNHEY, CDR2 SMNVEV, per germline (reference sequence). CDR3 length equals 15 residues. With 4 bases clipped from V and 7 bases from J, the junction kept 10 bases outside the gene matches. The CDR3 sequence is CASSSRKQGAFGYTF. CDR3 bases: TGTGCCAGCAGTTCGCGTAAACAGGGGGCGTTTGGCTACACCTTC.

This clone was seen more than once but under ten times. The CDR3 region is CANSPDRDRGYYGYTF. The CDR3, as DNA: TGTGCCAATAGTCCAGACCGGGACAGGGGCTACTATGGCTACACCTTC. The chain employs TRBV10-3 and TRBJ1-2; 10 bases match TRBD1. J gave up 3 bases and V 10 bases, and 14 bases lay outside the gene matches. The CDR3 has 16 amino acids. Germline CDR1 and CDR2: ENHRY and SYGVKD.

This clone was seen only a few times. This chain links TRBV9 with TRBJ2-1; TRBD2 matches 10 bases. V dropped 0 bases and J dropped 10; count of bases not matched to a gene: 7. CDR3 length: 15 residues. From germline, CDR1 is SGDLS and CDR2 YYNGEE. CDR3 sequence: CASSVASSGGEEQFF. DNA of the CDR3: TGTGCCAGCAGCGTAGCGTCTAGCGGGGGTGAAGAGCAGTTCTTC.

The gene calls are TRBV30 and TRBJ2-7; D gene unclear. CDR3 length equals 15 residues. Between the trimmed V and J ends, which lost 4 bases and 2 bases, there was a span of 18 bases. Germline CDR1 reads GTSNPN; CDR2 reads SVGIG (reference sequence). CDR3 amino acids: CAWTSPSSSAYEQYF. CDR3 DNA: TGTGCCTGGACATCGCCGTCAAGCTCTGCCTACGAGCAGTACTTC. Based on the CDR3 plus reference TRBV30 and TRBJ2-7, the full variable domain is SQTIHQWPATLVQPVGSPLSLECTVEGTSNPNLYWYRQAAGRGLQLLFYSVGIGQISSEVPQNLSASRPQDRQFILSSKKLLLSDSGFYLCAWTSPSSSAYEQYFGPGTRLTVT.

V and J are TRBV2 and TRBJ2-3; D unclear. Germline V CDR1 and CDR2: SNHLY, FYNNEI. V was cut by 2 bases and J by 5 bases, with 14 bases left in between. This CDR3 contains 15 residues. This CDR3 reads CASSEQADLRDTQYF. DNA for the CDR3: TGTGCCAGCAGTGAACAGGCAGACCTGCGAGATACGCAGTATTTT.

The chain combines TRBV4-2 with TRBJ2-7; 7 bases fit TRBD1. The CDR3 consists of 16 residues. V lost 3 bases to trimming and J lost 1 base; unmatched junction nucleotides: 9. CDR1 is LGHNA, CDR2 YNFKEQ, per germline. The CDR3: CASSQETGSGSYEQYF. The DNA of the CDR3 is TGTGCCAGCAGCCAGGAGACAGGGAGTGGTTCCTACGAGCAGTACTTC.

The genes are TRBV6-1 and TRBJ2-6, with D possibly matching TRBD1 (6 bases). The V end lost 3 bases, the J end lost 4 bases, and 13 bases lay between the germline ends. Germline V gives CDR1 MNHNS, CDR2 SASEGT. There are 16 residues in the CDR3. CDR3: CASSDPTGTGANVLTF. CDR3 bases: TGTGCCAGCAGTGACCCTACAGGGACCGGGGCCAACGTCCTGACTTTC.

This chain connects TRBV11-2 to TRBJ2-4; D may be TRBD2 (5 bases). The CDR3 is 13 residues long. In germline, CDR1 is SGHAT, CDR2 FQNNGV. Trimming took off 5 bases at V and 10 bases at J, with 15 bases between the two ends. The CDR3 loop is CASSDLRDGIQYF. The CDR3 DNA sequence: TGTGCCAGCAGCGACCTTCGGGATGGGATTCAGTACTTC.